This is a list of T cell receptor beta chains from one sample in a study of T cells in tumors after PD-1 blockade. Sequenced by immunoSEQ multiplex PCR; TCRdb stores in-frame clones only, minus some. This sample carries 10,000 to 15,000 clones, around 68% of them seen once, and the ten largest clones take roughly a quarter. The sequenced sample was tumor tissue, obtained before anti-PD-1 treatment. Receptors originate from a human donor with cutaneous squamous cell carcinoma. The CDR3 runs from the conserved cysteine through the conserved F or W. D genes are given only for firm matches. A clone size is listed for some rows: how often the clone was seen (once, few, many), or a class if it is expanded.

>TRBV27|TRBD2|NA|TRBJ2-3
CASSRRTSGTLDTQYF
TGTGCCAGCAGTCGCCGGACTAGCGGGACCCTCGATACGCAGTATTTT
>TRBV3-1/TRBV3-2|TRBD1|NA|TRBJ1-6
CASSAGTVANNSPLHF
TGTGCCAGCAGCGCCGGGACAGTGGCAAATAATTCACCCCTCCACTTT
>TRBV5-4|TRBD1|NA|TRBJ2-7
CASSLGDRGYYEQYF
TGTGCCAGCAGCTTGGGAGACAGGGGGTACTACGAGCAGTACTTC
>TRBV29-1|NA|NA|TRBJ2-3
CSVERHSSTDTQYF
TGCAGCGTTGAGCGGCATTCTAGCACAGATACGCAGTATTTT
>TRBV9|TRBD1|NA|TRBJ1-1
CASSSRQGNTEAFF
TGTGCCAGCAGCTCACGACAGGGTAACACTGAAGCTTTCTTT
>TRBV7-2|TRBD1|NA|TRBJ2-7
CASSQAYLGQGKYEQYF
TGTGCCAGCAGCCAAGCTTATTTGGGACAGGGGAAATACGAGCAGTACTTC
>TRBV4-1|NA|NA|TRBJ1-6
CASSQDPSSYNSPLHF
TGCGCCAGCAGCCAAGATCCGAGCTCCTATAATTCACCCCTCCACTTT
>TRBV20-1|NA|NA|TRBJ2-3
CSARDKGTQYF
TGCAGTGCTAGAGATAAGGGTACGCAGTATTTT
>TRBV19|NA|NA|TRBJ2-3
CASSIETDTQYF
TGTGCCAGTAGTATAGAAACAGATACGCAGTATTTT
>TRBV6-5|NA|NA|TRBJ2-3
CASRLGATGTDTQYF
TGTGCCAGCAGGTTAGGGGCCACGGGCACAGATACGCAGTATTTT
>TRBV4-1|NA|NA|TRBJ1-1
CASSPRQASKTEAFF
TGCGCCAGCAGCCCCAGACAGGCCTCAAAGACTGAAGCTTTCTTT
>TRBV16|NA|few|TRBJ1-2
CASSQSGLGGYTF
TGTGCCAGCAGCCAATCTGGGCTGGGGGGCTACACCTTC
>TRBV15|TRBD2|NA|TRBJ2-3
CATSSFSLGAGGLADTQYF
TGTGCCACCAGCTCCTTTTCCTTAGGGGCGGGGGGGCTGGCAGATACGCAGTATTTT
>TRBV30|NA|NA|TRBJ2-1
CAWTLGQGSYNEQFF
TGTGCCTGGACCTTGGGGCAGGGCTCCTACAATGAGCAGTTCTTC
>TRBV21-1|NA|NA|TRBJ2-3
CASSNGLAGERADTQYF
TGTGCCAGCAGCAACGGACTAGCGGGAGAACGGGCAGATACGCAGTATTTT
>TRBV6-5|TRBD1|NA|TRBJ1-6
CASAGQGNSPLHF
TGTGCCAGCGCTGGACAGGGAAATTCACCCCTCCACTTT
>TRBV28|TRBD1|NA|TRBJ2-7
CASGPTGGKSYEQYF
TGTGCCAGCGGGCCGACAGGGGGCAAGTCCTACGAGCAGTACTTC
>TRBV6-4|NA|NA|TRBJ2-1
CASSLSMGNNEQFF
TGTGCCAGCAGTCTAAGTATGGGTAACAATGAGCAGTTCTTC
>TRBV9|NA|NA|TRBJ2-1
CASSGLEGGYNEQFF
TGTGCCAGCAGCGGCCTCGAAGGGGGGTACAATGAGCAGTTCTTC
>TRBV9|TRBD1|NA|TRBJ2-2
CASSARTGASKELFF
TGTGCCAGCAGCGCCCGGACAGGGGCGAGTAAGGAGCTGTTTTTT
>TRBV6-5|TRBD2|NA|TRBJ2-7
CASTGTSDSYEQYF
TGTGCCAGCACCGGGACTAGCGACTCCTACGAGCAGTACTTC
>TRBV18|NA|once|TRBJ1-1
CASSPDYRVRGTEAFF
TGTGCCAGCTCACCCGACTACAGGGTCCGGGGAACTGAAGCTTTCTTT
>TRBV7-2|NA|NA|TRBJ2-1
CASSLGSASYNEQFF
TGTGCCAGCAGCTTAGGCAGCGCCTCCTACAATGAGCAGTTCTTC
>TRBV9|NA|NA|TRBJ2-7
CASSGNTLAKQYF
TGTGCCAGCAGCGGAAACACTCTAGCGAAGCAGTACTTC
>TRBV2|TRBD1|NA|TRBJ1-2
CASSVFRTGSGYTF
TGTGCCAGCAGTGTTTTTCGGACAGGGTCCGGCTACACCTTC
>TRBV12-3/TRBV12-4|NA|medium-sized|TRBJ1-1
CASSQGLTEAFF
TGTGCCAGCAGTCAGGGCCTCACTGAAGCTTTCTTT
>TRBV18|NA|NA|TRBJ1-1
CASSPAGQGNTEAFF
TGTGCCAGCTCACCAGCCGGTCAAGGGAACACTGAAGCTTTCTTT
>TRBV5-6|NA|NA|TRBJ1-1
CASSLSAIRKAFF
TGTGCCAGCAGCTTAAGCGCCATACGTAAAGCTTTCTTT
>TRBV11-2|TRBD2|NA|TRBJ2-3
CASSLGAGGPSTDTQYF
TGTGCCAGCAGCTTAGGAGCGGGGGGGCCCAGTACAGATACGCAGTATTTT
>TRBV18|TRBD1|NA|TRBJ1-3
CASSQGQGARGNTIYF
TGTGCCAGCTCCCAAGGACAGGGGGCGCGCGGAAACACCATATATTTT